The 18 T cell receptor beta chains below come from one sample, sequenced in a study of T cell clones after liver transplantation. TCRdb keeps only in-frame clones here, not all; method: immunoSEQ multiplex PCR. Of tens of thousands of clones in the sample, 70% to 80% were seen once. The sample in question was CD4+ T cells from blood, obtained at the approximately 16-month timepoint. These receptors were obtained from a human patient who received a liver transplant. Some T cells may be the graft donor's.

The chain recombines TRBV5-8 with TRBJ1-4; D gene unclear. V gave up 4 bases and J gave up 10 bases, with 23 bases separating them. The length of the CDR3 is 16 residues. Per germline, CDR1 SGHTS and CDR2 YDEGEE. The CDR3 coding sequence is TGTGCCAGCAGCACCTACTCGGCCTTTTCAGCCTCAAAACTGTTTTTT. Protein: CASSTYSAFSASKLFF.

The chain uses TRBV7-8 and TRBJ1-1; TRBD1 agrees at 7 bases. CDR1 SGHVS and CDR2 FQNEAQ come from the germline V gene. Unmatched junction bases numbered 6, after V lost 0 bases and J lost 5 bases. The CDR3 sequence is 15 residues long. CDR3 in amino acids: CASSLAARGHTEAFF. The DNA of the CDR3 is TGTGCCAGCAGCTTAGCCGCGAGGGGGCATACTGAAGCTTTCTTT.

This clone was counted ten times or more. CDR3 protein: CASSQESSGGSYNEQFF. The CDR3 region has the DNA TGCGCCAGCAGCCAAGAGTCCAGCGGAGGCTCCTACAATGAGCAGTTCTTC. The genes are TRBV4-1 and TRBJ2-1; maybe TRBD2 (5 bases). This CDR3 comprises 17 residues. Per germline, CDR1 MGHRA and CDR2 YSYEKL. Trimming pared 0 bases from V and 0 bases from J, leaving 12 bases between.

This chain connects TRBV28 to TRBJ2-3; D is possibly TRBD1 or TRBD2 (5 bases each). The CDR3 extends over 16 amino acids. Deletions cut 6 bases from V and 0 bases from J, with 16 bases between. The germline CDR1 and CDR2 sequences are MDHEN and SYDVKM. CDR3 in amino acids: CASSPVGEPSTDTQYF. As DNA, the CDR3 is TGTGCCAGCAGCCCTGTGGGGGAACCTAGCACAGATACGCAGTATTTT.

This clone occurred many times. DNA of the CDR3: TGTGCCAGTAGTATAGGTACGAATCAGCCCCAGCATTTT. Translated: CASSIGTNQPQHF. This chain joins TRBV19 and TRBJ1-5; D gene unclear. CDR1 is LNHDA, CDR2 SQIVND, per germline (reference sequence). Trimming cost V 1 base and J 4 bases, with 5 bases left between them. This CDR3 is built from 13 residues.

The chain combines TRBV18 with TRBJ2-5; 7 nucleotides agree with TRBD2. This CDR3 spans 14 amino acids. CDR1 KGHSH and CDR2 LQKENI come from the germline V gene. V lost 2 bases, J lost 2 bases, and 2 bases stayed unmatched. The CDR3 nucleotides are TGTGCCAGCTCACCAGCAGCGGGACAAGAGACCCAGTACTTC. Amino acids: CASSPAAGQETQYF.

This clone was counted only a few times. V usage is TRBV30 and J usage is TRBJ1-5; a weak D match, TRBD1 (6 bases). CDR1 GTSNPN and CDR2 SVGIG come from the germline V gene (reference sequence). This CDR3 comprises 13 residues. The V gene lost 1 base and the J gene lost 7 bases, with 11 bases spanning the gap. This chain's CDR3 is CAWSGGQEQPQHF. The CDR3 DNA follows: TGTGCCTGGAGTGGGGGGCAAGAACAGCCCCAGCATTTT.

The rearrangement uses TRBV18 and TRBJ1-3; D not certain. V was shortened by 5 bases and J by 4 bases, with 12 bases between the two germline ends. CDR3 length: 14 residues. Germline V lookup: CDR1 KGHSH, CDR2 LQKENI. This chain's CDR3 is CASSSSVSGNTIYF. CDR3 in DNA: TGTGCCAGCTCATCCTCCGTTTCCGGAAACACCATATATTTT.

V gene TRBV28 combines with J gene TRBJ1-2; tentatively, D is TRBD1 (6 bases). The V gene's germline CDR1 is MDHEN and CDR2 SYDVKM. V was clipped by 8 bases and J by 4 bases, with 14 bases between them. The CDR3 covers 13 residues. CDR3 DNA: TGTGCCAGCGAGTACCCGACAGGCTATGGCTACACCTTC. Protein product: CASEYPTGYGYTF.

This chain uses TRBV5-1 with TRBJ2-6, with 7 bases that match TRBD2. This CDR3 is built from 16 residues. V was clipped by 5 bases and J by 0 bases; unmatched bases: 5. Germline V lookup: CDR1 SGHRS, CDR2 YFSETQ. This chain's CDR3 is CASSRTGGSGANVLTF. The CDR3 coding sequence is TGCGCCAGCAGTCGTACGGGGGGCTCTGGGGCCAACGTCCTGACTTTC.

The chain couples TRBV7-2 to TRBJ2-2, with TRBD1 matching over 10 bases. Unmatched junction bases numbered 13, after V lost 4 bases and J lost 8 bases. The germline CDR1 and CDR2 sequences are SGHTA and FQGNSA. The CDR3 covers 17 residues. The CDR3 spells CASSSKGTGVTIGELFF. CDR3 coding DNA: TGTGCCAGCAGCTCCAAGGGGACAGGGGTGACAATAGGGGAGCTGTTTTTT. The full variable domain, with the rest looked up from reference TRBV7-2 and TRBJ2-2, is GAGVSQSPSNKVTEKGKDVELRCDPISGHTALYWYRQSLGQGLEFLIYFQGNSAPDKSGLPSDRFSAERTGGSVSTLTIQRTQQEDSAVYLCASSSKGTGVTIGELFFGEGSRLTVL.

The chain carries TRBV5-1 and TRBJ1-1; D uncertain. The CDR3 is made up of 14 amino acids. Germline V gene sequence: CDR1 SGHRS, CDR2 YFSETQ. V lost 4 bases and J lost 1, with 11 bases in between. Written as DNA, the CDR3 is TGCGCCAGCAGCGATGGGCCGGCGAACACTGAAGCTTTCTTT. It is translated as CASSDGPANTEAFF. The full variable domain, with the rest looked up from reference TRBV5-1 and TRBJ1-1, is KAGVTQTPRYLIKTRGQQVTLSCSPISGHRSVSWYQQTPGQGLQFLFEYFSETQRNKGNFPGRFSGRQFSNSRSEMNVSTLELGDSALYLCASSDGPANTEAFFGQGTRLTVV.

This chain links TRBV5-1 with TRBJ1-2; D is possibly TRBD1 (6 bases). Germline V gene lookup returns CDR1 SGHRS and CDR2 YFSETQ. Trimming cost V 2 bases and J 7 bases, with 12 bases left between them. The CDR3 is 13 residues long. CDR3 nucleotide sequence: TGCGCCAGCAGCTTTCTCAGGGGTGGTGGCTACACCTTC. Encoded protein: CASSFLRGGGYTF.

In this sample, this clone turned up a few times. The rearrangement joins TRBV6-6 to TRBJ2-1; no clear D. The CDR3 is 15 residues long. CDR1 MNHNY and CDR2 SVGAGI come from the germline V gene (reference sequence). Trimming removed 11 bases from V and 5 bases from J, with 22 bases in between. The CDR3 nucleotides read TGTGCCGCGTCCGCGGAGTGGGGTCTAAACAATGAGCAGTTCTTC. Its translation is CAASAEWGLNNEQFF.

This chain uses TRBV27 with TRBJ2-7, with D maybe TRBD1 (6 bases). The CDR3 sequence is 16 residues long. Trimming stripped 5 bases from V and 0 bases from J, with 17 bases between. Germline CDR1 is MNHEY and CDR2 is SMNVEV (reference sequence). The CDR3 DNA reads TGTGCCAGCAGTCTTTCCGGGACACCGAGCTCCTACGAGCAGTACTTC. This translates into CASSLSGTPSSYEQYF.

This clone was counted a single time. The CDR3 sequence: CASSRTGGSDEKLFF. The CDR3 nucleotides read TGTGCCAGCAGTAGGACAGGGGGAAGTGATGAAAAACTGTTTTTT. The V gene is TRBV28, the J gene TRBJ1-4; 10 positions match TRBD1. Germline lookup yields CDR1 MDHEN and CDR2 SYDVKM. The CDR3 runs 15 residues. The J segment lost 6 bases and the V segment lost 5 bases, leaving 6 bases of the junction unmatched.

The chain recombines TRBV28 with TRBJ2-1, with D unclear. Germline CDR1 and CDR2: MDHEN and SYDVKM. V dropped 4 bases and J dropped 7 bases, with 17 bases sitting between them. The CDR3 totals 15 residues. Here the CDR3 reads CASSSPSGWGNEQFF. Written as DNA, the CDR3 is TGTGCCAGCAGTTCCCCCTCTGGGTGGGGTAATGAGCAGTTCTTC.

In DNA, the CDR3 is TGTGCCAGCAGCTCCCTACTAGCGGGGGGTACCGTCAGAGGGACCCAGTACTTC. Translation: CASSSLLAGGTVRGTQYF. The V gene is TRBV5-6, the J gene TRBJ2-5; 12 bases match TRBD2. J was trimmed by 7 bases and V by 3 bases; bases with no gene match: 16. The CDR3 covers 18 residues. CDR1 is SGHDT and CDR2 is YYEEEE in the germline V gene. Together with reference TRBV5-6 and TRBJ2-5, the CDR3 gives the full variable domain: DAGVTQSPTHLIKTRGQQVTLRCSPKSGHDTVSWYQQALGQGPQFIFQYYEEEERQRGNFPDRFSGHQFPNYSSELNVNALLLGDSALYLCASSSLLAGGTVRGTQYFGPGTRLLVL.